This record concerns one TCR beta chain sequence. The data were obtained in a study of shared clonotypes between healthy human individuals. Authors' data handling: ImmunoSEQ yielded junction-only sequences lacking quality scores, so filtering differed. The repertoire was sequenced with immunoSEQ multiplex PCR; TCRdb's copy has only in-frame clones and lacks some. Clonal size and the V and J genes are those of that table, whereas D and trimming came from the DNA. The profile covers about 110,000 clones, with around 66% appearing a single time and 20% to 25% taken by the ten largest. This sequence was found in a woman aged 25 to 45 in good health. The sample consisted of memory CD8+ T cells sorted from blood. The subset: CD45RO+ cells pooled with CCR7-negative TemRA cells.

The CDR3 DNA is TGTGCCAGTAGTGCCGGGACAGGACAAGAGACCCAGTACTTC. Its translation is CASSAGTGQETQYF. The chain carries TRBV19 and TRBJ2-5; 8 nucleotides line up with TRBD1. Germline values: CDR1 LNHDA, CDR2 SQIVND (reference sequence). CDR3 size: 14 residues. V shed 5 bases, J shed 2 bases, and the junction held 4 bases outside the gene matches. Filled out from reference TRBV19 and TRBJ2-5, the complete variable domain reads DGGITQSPKYLFRKEGQNVTLSCEQNLNHDAMYWYRQDPGQGLRLIYYSQIVNDFQKGDIAEGYSVSREKKESFPLTVTSAQKNPTAFYLCASSAGTGQETQYFGPGTRLLVL.